This T cell receptor beta chain comes out of a study of beta chain features in type 1 diabetes. Study details: The study found patients and healthy donors alike in age, gender and cell yields.

Study outcomes and limitations: Patients' naive, central memory and regulatory TCRB repertoires appeared more alike than those of healthy donors. Type 1 diabetes patients showed a moderate but significant shortening of TCRB CDR3s in all four CD4+ subsets. Insertions were fewer and deletions more numerous at VDJ junctions in type 1 diabetes patients.

The sample holds many counts of this clone. The antigen remains undetermined. Other DNA sequences in the sample encode the same CDR3. The CDR3 spans 12 residues. V shed 4 bases and J shed 0 bases, with 4 bases lying between them. CDR1 and CDR2 from the germline V gene are SQVTM and ANQGSEA. Expressed TCRB transcripts were sequenced after all isolated RNA was converted to cDNA. Data came from immunoSEQ multiplex PCR; TCRdb stores just in-frame clones and leaves some out. Here the sample spans approximately 250,000 clones, over 12% being singletons. This receptor was identified in a middle-aged woman in good health. Material for sequencing was naive CD4+ T cells from blood. The V and J genes are TRBV29-1 and TRBJ1-5; the D is unclear. The CDR3 sequence: CSVGSSNQPQHF. CDR3 nucleotides: TGCAGCGTTGGCAGTAGCAATCAGCCCCAGCATTTT.